This TCR beta chain is drawn from a study of T cell changes during pregnancy in multiple sclerosis. Sequencing used immunoSEQ multiplex PCR; TCRdb keeps in-frame clones, though not all of them. The table shows 75,000 to 95,000 clones, with 94% occurring only once. The CDR3 is 18 residues long. Germline lookup yields CDR1 SEHNR and CDR2 FQNEAQ (reference sequence). V gave up 0 bases and J gave up 2 bases, with 14 bases separating them. The material was CD4+ T cells from peripheral blood mononuclear cells, obtained after pregnancy. V is TRBV7-9 and J is TRBJ2-6; possible D gene TRBD2, 7 bases. The clonotype originates from a female donor with multiple sclerosis, enrolled in a pregnancy study. The CDR3 DNA is TGTGCCAGCAGCTTAGCCGAACAGGGAGGGACTGGGGCCAACGTCCTGACTTTC. Encoded protein: CASSLAEQGGTGANVLTF.